Listed below are T cell receptor beta chains from one sample, sequenced in a study of regulatory T cells in long-lasting Graves disease. TCRdb re-analysed the multiplex PCR reads in MiXCR, keeping a single row per CDR3 protein. This table has 700,000 or so distinct CDR3 sequences, around 32% appearing once. This specimen consisted of peripheral blood mononuclear cells (PBMCs), obtained when the disease was refractory, from a patient treated with antithyroid drugs. The receptor source for this set is a female donor with Graves disease. CDR3s include the opening cysteine and the closing phenylalanine or tryptophan. Each record gives: V gene, J gene, clone size, D gene, CDR3 DNA, CDR3 protein. D genes are given only for firm matches. Only some rows state a clone size, as once, few, many or a class for expanded clones.

TRBV29-1,TRBJ1-2,NA,NA,TGCAGCGTTGACCCCTCCGGGACAAACTATGGCTACACCTTC,CSVDPSGTNYGYTF
TRBV20-1,TRBJ1-4,many,NA,TGCAGTGCTAGAGAAAGGAGGATGTCTAATGAAAAACTGTTTTTT,CSARERRMSNEKLFF
TRBV6-5,TRBJ2-5,few,TRBD2,TGTGCCAGCAGTTCCGGGACTAGCGGGAGGTGGGGGCAAGAGACCCAGTACTTC,CASSSGTSGRWGQETQYF
TRBV19,TRBJ1-1,NA,TRBD1,TGTGCCAGTAGTATGGAGACAGGGTTTAACACTGAAGCTTTCTTT,CASSMETGFNTEAFF
TRBV20-1,TRBJ2-7,few,TRBD2,TGCAGTGCTAGAGATCCGGTAGGGACTAGCTCCTACGAGCAGTACTTC,CSARDPVGTSSYEQYF
TRBV30,TRBJ2-2,NA,TRBD2,TGTGCCTGGATAGCGGGAGTGGGCACCGGGGAGCTGTTTTTT,CAWIAGVGTGELFF
TRBV7-3,TRBJ2-2,NA,TRBD2,TGTGCCAGCAGCCGCCCTAGGGCGGGAGTGGACACCGGGGAGCTGTTTTTT,CASSRPRAGVDTGELFF
TRBV11-2,TRBJ1-6,many,NA,TGTGCCAGCAGCTTAGGGGGCTACTATAATTCACCCCTCCACTTT,CASSLGGYYNSPLHF
TRBV5-5,TRBJ2-5,NA,TRBD1,TGTGCCAGCAGCCTCACCCGGACAGGGGCGGGGGAGACCCAGTACTTC,CASSLTRTGAGETQYF
TRBV7-3,TRBJ2-7,once,TRBD2,TGCGCCAGCGGACTAGCGGGTTTAGGCGAGCAGTACTTC,CASGLAGLGEQYF
TRBV19,TRBJ2-2,NA,TRBD2,TGTGCCAGTAGTATAAGGTCTAGCGGGACGAACACCGGGGAGCTGTTTTTT,CASSIRSSGTNTGELFF
TRBV5-1,TRBJ2-7,NA,NA,TGCGCCAGCAGCTTGGAAGGGCCCCGAGAGCAGTACTTC,CASSLEGPREQYF
TRBV6-1,TRBJ1-1,NA,NA,TGTGCCAGCAGCAGGGAAGGGCATACTGAAGCTTTCTTT,CASSREGHTEAFF
TRBV11-2,TRBJ1-4,few,NA,TGTGCCAGCAGCCCCCGGGGGACTTCAAATGAAAAACTGTTTTTT,CASSPRGTSNEKLFF
TRBV9,TRBJ2-7,NA,TRBD2,TGTGCCAGCAGCCCTCTCGGACTAGCCCTTACCCGAAGCTACGAGCAGTACTTC,CASSPLGLALTRSYEQYF
TRBV5-4,TRBJ2-1,few,NA,TGTGCCAGCATCATTTCAGGGGTATACAATGAGCAGTTCTTC,CASIISGVYNEQFF
TRBV27,TRBJ2-7,many,TRBD2,TGTGCCAGCAGCATGGGACTAGCGGGAAAGACCTACGAGCAGTACTTC,CASSMGLAGKTYEQYF
TRBV2,TRBJ2-2,many,TRBD2,TGTGCCAGCACGATTTTAGGACTAGTGAGCACCGGGGAGCTGTTTTTT,CASTILGLVSTGELFF
TRBV5-1,TRBJ1-1,few,NA,TGCGCCAGCAGCTTGTTTCTCTCGGACCGGCTGAACACTGAAGCTTTCTTT,CASSLFLSDRLNTEAFF
TRBV7-9,TRBJ2-7,NA,TRBD1,TGTGCCAGCAGCGACGGGACAGGGGAGTGGTTGGGATACTTC,CASSDGTGEWLGYF
TRBV30,TRBJ1-3,NA,TRBD1,TGTGCCTGGAGTGTACGGGGACAGGGATCTACTGGAAACACCATATATTTT,CAWSVRGQGSTGNTIYF
TRBV3-1,TRBJ2-7,NA,TRBD1,TGTGCCAGCAGCCAGAACAGGGGGCGCGGGTACGAGCAGTACTTC,CASSQNRGRGYEQYF
TRBV11-1,TRBJ1-1,many,NA,TGTGCCAGCAGCTTAGCGCTTATTGGAGACACTGAAGCTTTCTTT,CASSLALIGDTEAFF
TRBV15,TRBJ1-5,NA,NA,TGTGCCACCAGCAGAGTGGGGGACGGCAATCAGCCCCAGCATTTT,CATSRVGDGNQPQHF
TRBV5-5,TRBJ1-1,NA,NA,TGTGCCAGCAGCTTGACCAGGGGCGTCATGAACACTGAAGCTTTCTTT,CASSLTRGVMNTEAFF
TRBV12-3/TRBV12-4,TRBJ1-5,many,TRBD1,TGTGCCAGCAGCGAAACAGGGGGCGAGTATCAGCCCCAGCATTTT,CASSETGGEYQPQHF
TRBV3-1,TRBJ2-7,NA,NA,TGTGCCAGCAGCCAAGAGGTCAGTACCTACGAGCAGTACTTC,CASSQEVSTYEQYF
TRBV5-1,TRBJ2-7,few,NA,TGCGCCAGCAGCACCGGAGACAAAAGCTACGAGCAGTACTTC,CASSTGDKSYEQYF
TRBV12-3/TRBV12-4,TRBJ2-2,NA,NA,TGTGCCAGCACTTCCCGGGGGGACAGTCTAAACACCGGGGAGCTGTTTTTT,CASTSRGDSLNTGELFF
TRBV5-4,TRBJ2-1,NA,TRBD2,TGTGCCAGCAGCTTGAATAGCGGGAGGGCCAATGAGCAGTTCTTC,CASSLNSGRANEQFF
TRBV5-1,TRBJ1-2,NA,NA,TGCGCCAGCAGAGTAGAGAACTATGGCTACACCTTC,CASRVENYGYTF
TRBV5-1,TRBJ2-6,few,TRBD1,TGCGCCAGCAGCTTAACGACAGGGGGCCCCTCTGGGGCCAACGTCCTGACTTTC,CASSLTTGGPSGANVLTF
TRBV6-9,TRBJ1-1,NA,NA,TGTGCCAGCAGTTACTCCGCTCAAACAGGGCTGGACACTGAAGCTTTCTTT,CASSYSAQTGLDTEAFF